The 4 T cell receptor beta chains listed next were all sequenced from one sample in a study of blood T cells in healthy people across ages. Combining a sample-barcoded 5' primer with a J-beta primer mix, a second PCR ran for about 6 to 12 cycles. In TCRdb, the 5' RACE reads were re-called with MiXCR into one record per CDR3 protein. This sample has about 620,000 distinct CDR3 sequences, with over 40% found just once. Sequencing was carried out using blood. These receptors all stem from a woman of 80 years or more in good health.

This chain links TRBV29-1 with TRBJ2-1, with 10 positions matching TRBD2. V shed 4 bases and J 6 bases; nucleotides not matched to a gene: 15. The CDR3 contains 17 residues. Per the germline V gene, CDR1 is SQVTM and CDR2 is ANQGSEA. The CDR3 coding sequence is TGCAGCGTTGGGGTTCTCTCTAGCGGGAGACACGGCAATGAGCAGTTCTTC. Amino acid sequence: CSVGVLSSGRHGNEQFF.

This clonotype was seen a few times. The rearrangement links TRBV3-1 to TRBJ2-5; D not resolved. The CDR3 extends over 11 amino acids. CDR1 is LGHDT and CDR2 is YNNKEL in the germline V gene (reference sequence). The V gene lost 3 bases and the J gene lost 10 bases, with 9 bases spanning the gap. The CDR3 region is CASSQNIHQYF. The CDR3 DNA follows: TGTGCCAGCAGCCAGAATATACACCAGTACTTC.

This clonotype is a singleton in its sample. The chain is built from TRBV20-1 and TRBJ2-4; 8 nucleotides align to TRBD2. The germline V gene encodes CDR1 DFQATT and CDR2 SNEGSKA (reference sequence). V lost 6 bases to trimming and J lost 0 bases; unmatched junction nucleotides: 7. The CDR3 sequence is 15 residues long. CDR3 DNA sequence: TGCAGTGCCCAGCGGGGGACTATAGCCAAAAACATTCAGTACTTC. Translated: CSAQRGTIAKNIQYF.

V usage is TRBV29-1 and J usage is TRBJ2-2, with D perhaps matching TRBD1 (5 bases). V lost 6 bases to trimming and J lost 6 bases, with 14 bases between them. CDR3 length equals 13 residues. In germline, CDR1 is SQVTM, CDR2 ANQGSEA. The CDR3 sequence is CSVATRVAGELFF. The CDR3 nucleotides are TGCAGCGTAGCGACCAGGGTGGCCGGGGAGCTGTTTTTT.